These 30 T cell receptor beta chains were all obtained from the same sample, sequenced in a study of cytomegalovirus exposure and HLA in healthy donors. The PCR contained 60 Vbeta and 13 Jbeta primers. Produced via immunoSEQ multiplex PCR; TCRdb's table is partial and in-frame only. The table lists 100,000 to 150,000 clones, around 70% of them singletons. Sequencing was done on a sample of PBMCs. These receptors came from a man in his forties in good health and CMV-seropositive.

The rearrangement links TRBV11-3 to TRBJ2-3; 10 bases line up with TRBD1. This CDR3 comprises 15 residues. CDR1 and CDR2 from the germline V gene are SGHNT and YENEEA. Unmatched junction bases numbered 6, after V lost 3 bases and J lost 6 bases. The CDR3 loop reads CASSFPGQGKDTQYF. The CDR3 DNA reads TGTGCCAGCAGCTTTCCGGGACAGGGGAAGGATACGCAGTATTTT.

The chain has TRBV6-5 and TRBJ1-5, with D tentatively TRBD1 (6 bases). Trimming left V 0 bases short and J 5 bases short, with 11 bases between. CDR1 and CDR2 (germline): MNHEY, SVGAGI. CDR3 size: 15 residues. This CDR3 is CASSYSTRGDQPQHF. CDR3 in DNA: TGTGCCAGCAGTTACTCGACCAGGGGAGATCAGCCCCAGCATTTT.

The DNA of the CDR3 is TGTGCCAGCAAGGGGGACCAATATGGCTACACCTTC. Protein product: CASKGDQYGYTF. The V call is TRBV2, the J call TRBJ1-2, with TRBD1 as a possible D gene (6 bases). The ends were cut back, 7 bases at V and 5 bases at J, with 11 bases in the middle. This CDR3 has 12 amino acids. Germline loops: CDR1 SNHLY, CDR2 FYNNEI. Looking up the rest from reference TRBV2 and TRBJ1-2 gives the full variable domain: EPEVTQTPSHQVTQMGQEVILRCVPISNHLYFYWYRQILGQKVEFLVSFYNNEISEKSEIFDDQFSVERPDGSNFTLKIRSTKLEDSAMYFCASKGDQYGYTFGSGTRLTVV.

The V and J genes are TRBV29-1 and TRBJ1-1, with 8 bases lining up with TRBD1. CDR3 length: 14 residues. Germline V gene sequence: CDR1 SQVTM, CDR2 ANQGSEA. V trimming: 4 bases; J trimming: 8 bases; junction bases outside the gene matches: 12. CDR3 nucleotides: TGCAGCGTTGGTCGGGCAGGACAGGGAAGAGAAGCTTTCTTT. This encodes CSVGRAGQGREAFF. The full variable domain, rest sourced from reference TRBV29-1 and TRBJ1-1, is SAVISQKPSRDICQRGTSLTIQCQVDSQVTMMFWYRQQPGQSLTLIATANQGSEATYESGFVIDKFPISRPNLTFSTLTVSNMSPEDSSIYLCSVGRAGQGREAFFGQGTRLTVV.

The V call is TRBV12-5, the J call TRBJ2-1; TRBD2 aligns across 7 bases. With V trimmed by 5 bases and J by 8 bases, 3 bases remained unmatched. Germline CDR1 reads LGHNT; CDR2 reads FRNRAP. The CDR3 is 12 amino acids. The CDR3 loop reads CASGREGDEQFF. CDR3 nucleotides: TGTGCTAGTGGTAGGGAGGGCGATGAGCAGTTCTTC. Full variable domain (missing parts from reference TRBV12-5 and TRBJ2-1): DARVTQTPRHKVTEMGQEVTMRCQPILGHNTVFWYRQTMMQGLELLAYFRNRAPLDDSGMPKDRFSAEMPDATLATLKIQPSEPRDSAVYFCASGREGDEQFFGPGTRLTVL.

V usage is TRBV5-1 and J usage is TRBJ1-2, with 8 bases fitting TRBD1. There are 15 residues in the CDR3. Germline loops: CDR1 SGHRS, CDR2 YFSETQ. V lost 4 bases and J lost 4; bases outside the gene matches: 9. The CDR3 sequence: CASSGGQAGGYGYTF. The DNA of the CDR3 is TGCGCCAGCAGCGGGGGACAGGCCGGGGGCTATGGCTACACCTTC.

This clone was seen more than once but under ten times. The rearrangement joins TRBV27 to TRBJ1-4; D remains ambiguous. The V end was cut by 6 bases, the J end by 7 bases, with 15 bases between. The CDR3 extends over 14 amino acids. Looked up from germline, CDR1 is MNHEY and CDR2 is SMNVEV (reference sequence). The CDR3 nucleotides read TGTGCCAGCAGGCGCGCAGGTTCGGTTGAAAAACTGTTTTTT. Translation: CASRRAGSVEKLFF.

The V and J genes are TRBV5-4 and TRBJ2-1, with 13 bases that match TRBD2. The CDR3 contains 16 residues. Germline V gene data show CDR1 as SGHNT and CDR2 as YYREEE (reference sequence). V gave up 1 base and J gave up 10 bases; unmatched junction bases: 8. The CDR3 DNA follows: TGTGCCAGCAGCTTGAACCCAGGACTAGCGGGAGAGGAGCAGTTCTTC. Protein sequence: CASSLNPGLAGEEQFF.

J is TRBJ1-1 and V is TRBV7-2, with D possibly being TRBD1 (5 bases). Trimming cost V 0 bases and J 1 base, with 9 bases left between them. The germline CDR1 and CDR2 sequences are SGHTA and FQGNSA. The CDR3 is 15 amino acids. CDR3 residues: CASSLAWGGNTEAFF. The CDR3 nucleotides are TGTGCCAGCAGCTTAGCCTGGGGCGGGAACACTGAAGCTTTCTTT.

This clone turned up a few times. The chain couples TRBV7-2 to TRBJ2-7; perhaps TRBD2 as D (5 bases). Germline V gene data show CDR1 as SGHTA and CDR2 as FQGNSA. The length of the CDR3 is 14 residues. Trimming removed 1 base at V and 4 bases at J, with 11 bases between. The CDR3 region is CASSLDVGVYEQYF. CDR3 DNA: TGTGCCAGCAGCTTAGACGTGGGAGTTTACGAGCAGTACTTC.

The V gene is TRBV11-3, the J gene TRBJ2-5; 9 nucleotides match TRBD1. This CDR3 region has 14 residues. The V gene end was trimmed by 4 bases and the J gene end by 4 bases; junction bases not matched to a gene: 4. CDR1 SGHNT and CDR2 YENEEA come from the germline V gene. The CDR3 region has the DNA TGTGCCAGCAGCTCCGGACAGGGGCGAGAGACCCAGTACTTC. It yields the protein CASSSGQGRETQYF.

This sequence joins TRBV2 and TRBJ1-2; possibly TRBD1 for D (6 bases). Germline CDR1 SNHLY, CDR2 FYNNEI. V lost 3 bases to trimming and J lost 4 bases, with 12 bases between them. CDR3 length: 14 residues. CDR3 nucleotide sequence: TGTGCCAGCAGTGATTCGGGGGGGGCCTATGGCTACACCTTC. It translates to CASSDSGGAYGYTF.

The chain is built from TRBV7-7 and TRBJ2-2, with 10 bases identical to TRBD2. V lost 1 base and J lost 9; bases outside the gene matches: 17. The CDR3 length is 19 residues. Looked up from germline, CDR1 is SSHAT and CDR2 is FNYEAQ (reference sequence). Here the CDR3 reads CASSLDGASGGPTGRELFF. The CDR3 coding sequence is TGTGCCAGCAGCTTAGATGGTGCTAGCGGGGGCCCTACAGGTCGGGAGCTGTTTTTT. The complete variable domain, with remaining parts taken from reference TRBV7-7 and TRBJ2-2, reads GAGVSQSPRYKVTKRGQDVTLRCDPISSHATLYWYQQALGQGPEFLTYFNYEAQPDKSGLPSDRFSAERPEGSISTLTIQRTEQRDSAMYRCASSLDGASGGPTGRELFFGEGSRLTVL.

The CDR3 is CASSPLVASGKETQYF. CDR3 nucleotides: TGTGCCAGCAGCCCCCTGGTGGCTAGCGGGAAGGAGACCCAGTACTTC. The chain uses TRBV7-2 and TRBJ2-5, with 9 nucleotides matching TRBD2. The CDR3 spans 16 residues. J gave up 5 bases and V 5 bases, and 12 bases lay outside the gene matches. In germline, CDR1 is SGHTA, CDR2 FQGNSA.

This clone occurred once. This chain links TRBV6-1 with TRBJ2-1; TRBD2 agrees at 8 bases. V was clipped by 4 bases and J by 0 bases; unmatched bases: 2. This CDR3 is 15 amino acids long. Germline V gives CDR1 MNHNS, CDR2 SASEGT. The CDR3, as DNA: TGTGCCAGCAGTGGTAGCGGGAACTCCTACAATGAGCAGTTCTTC. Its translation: CASSGSGNSYNEQFF.

The chain's CDR3 is CASSLLAGRSVQYF. The CDR3, as DNA: TGTGCCAGCAGTTTATTGGCAGGGCGCTCCGTGCAGTACTTC. The V and J genes are TRBV27 and TRBJ2-7; TRBD1 might be the D (5 bases). With 1 base removed from V and 9 bases from J, the gap between germline ends came to 16 bases. Germline assignment: CDR1 MNHEY and CDR2 SMNVEV (reference sequence). The length of the CDR3 is 14 residues.

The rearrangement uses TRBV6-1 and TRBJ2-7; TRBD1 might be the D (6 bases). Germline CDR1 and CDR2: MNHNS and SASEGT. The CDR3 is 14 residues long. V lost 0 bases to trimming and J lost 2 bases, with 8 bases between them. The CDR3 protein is CASSEAPGAYEQYF. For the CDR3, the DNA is TGTGCCAGCAGTGAAGCGCCAGGGGCCTACGAGCAGTACTTC.

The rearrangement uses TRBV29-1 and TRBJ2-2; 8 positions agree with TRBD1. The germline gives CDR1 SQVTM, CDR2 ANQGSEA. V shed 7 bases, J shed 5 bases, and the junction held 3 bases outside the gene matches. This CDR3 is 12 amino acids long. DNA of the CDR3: TGCAGCGCCCGGACAGGGACCGGGGAGCTGTTTTTT. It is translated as CSARTGTGELFF.

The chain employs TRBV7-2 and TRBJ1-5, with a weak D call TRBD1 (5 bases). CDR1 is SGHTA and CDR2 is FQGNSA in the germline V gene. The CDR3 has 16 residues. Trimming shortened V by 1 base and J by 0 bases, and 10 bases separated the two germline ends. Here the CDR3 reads CASSLVAGNSNQPQHF. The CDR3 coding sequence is TGTGCCAGCAGCTTAGTGGCAGGGAATAGCAATCAGCCCCAGCATTTT.

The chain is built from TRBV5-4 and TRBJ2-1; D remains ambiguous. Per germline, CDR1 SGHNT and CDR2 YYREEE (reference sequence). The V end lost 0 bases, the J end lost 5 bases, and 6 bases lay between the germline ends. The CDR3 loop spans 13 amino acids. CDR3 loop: CASSLGQDNEQFF. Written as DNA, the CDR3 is TGTGCCAGCAGCTTGGGCCAGGACAATGAGCAGTTCTTC.

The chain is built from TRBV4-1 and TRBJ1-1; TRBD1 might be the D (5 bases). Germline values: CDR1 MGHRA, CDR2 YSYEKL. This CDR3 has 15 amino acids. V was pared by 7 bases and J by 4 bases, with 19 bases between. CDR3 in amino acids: CASKPSVGPATEAFF. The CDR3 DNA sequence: TGCGCCAGCAAGCCTTCAGTGGGGCCGGCCACTGAAGCTTTCTTT.

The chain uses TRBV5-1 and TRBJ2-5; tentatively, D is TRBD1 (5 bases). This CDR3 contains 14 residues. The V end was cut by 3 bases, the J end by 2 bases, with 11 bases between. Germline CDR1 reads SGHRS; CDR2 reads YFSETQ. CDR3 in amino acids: CASSYGRQQETQYF. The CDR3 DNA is TGCGCCAGCAGCTACGGAAGACAGCAAGAGACCCAGTACTTC.

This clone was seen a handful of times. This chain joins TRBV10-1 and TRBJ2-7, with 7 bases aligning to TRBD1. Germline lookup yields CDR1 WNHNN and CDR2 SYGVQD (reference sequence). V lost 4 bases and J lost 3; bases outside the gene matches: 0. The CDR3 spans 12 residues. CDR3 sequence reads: CASSGQGYEQYF. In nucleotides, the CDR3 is TGCGCCAGCAGTGGACAGGGCTACGAGCAGTACTTC.

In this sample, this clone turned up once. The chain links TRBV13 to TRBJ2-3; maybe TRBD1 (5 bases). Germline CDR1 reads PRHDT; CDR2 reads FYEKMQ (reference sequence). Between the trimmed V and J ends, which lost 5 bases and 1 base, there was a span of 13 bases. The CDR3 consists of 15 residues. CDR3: CASSLRGAGTDTQYF. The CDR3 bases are TGTGCCAGCAGCCTAAGGGGTGCTGGCACAGATACGCAGTATTTT.

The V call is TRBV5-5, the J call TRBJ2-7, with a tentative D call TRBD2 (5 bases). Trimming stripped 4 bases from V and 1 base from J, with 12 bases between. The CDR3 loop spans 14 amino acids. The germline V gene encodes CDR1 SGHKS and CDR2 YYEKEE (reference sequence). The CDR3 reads CASSPLATSYEQYF. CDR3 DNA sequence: TGTGCCAGCAGCCCTCTAGCTACGTCCTACGAGCAGTACTTC. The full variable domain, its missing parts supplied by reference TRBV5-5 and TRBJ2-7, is DAGVTQSPTHLIKTRGQQVTLRCSPISGHKSVSWYQQVLGQGPQFIFQYYEKEERGRGNFPDRFSARQFPNYSSELNVNALLLGDSALYLCASSPLATSYEQYFGPGTRLTVT.

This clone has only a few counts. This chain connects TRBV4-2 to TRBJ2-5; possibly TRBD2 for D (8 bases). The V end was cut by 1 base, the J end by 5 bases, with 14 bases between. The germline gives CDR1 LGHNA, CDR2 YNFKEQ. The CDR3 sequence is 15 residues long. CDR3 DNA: TGTGCCAGCAGCCAAGTGGCGGGGGGACAGGAGACCCAGTACTTC. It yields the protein CASSQVAGGQETQYF.

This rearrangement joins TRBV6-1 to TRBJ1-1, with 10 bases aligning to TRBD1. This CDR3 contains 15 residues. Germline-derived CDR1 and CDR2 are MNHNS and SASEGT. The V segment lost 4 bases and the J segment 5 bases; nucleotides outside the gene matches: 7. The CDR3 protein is CASSAFDRGRTEAFF. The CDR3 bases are TGTGCCAGCAGTGCCTTCGACAGGGGGCGGACTGAAGCTTTCTTT.

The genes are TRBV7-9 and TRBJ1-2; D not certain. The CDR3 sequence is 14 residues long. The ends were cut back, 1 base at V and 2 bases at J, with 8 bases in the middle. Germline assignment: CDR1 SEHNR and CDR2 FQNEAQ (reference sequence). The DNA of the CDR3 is TGTGCCAGCAGCTTAGTAGATAAGAACTATGGCTACACCTTC. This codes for CASSLVDKNYGYTF.

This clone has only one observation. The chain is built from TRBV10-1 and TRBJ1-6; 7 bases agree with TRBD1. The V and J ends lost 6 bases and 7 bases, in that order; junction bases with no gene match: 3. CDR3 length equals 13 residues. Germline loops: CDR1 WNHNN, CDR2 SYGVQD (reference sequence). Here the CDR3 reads CASRRQGNSPLHF. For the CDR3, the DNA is TGCGCCAGCAGGAGACAGGGAAATTCACCCCTCCACTTT.

CDR3 in amino acids: CASSSGRASNQPQHF. The CDR3 DNA is TGTGCCAGTAGTAGTGGCAGGGCTAGCAATCAGCCCCAGCATTTT. This sequence joins TRBV19 and TRBJ1-5; maybe TRBD1 (5 bases). The germline gives CDR1 LNHDA, CDR2 SQIVND (reference sequence). The CDR3 loop spans 15 amino acids. Between the trimmed V and J ends, which lost 4 bases and 0 bases, there was a span of 10 bases.